This T cell receptor beta chain was captured by sequencing in a study of blood T cell repertoires in COVID-19. Whole-study context: The United States, Italy and Spain provided the acute and convalescent COVID-19 samples.

Between the trimmed V and J ends, which lost 3 bases and 0 bases, there was a span of 9 bases. CDR3 length: 15 amino acids. Germline loops: CDR1 MDHEN, CDR2 SYDVKM. In the original analysis: Amplification of reference gene primers provided the estimated nucleated cell counts. The repertoire was sequenced with immunoSEQ multiplex PCR; TCRdb's copy has only in-frame clones and lacks some. The D gene and trimming were derived from the DNA, and the V and J assignments and clone size from that table. The sample lists approximately 240,000 clones, about 79% occurring once. The J gene is TRBJ1-3, the V gene TRBV28; D remains unclear. Sequencing was done on a sample of peripheral blood. The sequence was obtained from a woman aged 40-49 years who had recovered from COVID-19. The CDR3 nucleotides are TGTGCCAGCAGTTTGAGGCCGTACTCTGGAAACACCATATATTTT. Translated, it gives CASSLRPYSGNTIYF.